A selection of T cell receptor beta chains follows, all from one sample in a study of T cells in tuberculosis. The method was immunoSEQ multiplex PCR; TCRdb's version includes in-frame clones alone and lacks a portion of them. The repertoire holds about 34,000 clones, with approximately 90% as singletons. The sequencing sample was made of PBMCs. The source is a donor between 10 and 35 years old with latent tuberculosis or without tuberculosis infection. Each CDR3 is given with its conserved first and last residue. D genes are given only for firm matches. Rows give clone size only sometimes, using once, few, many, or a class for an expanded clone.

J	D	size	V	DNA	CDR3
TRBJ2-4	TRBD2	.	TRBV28	TGTGCCAGCAGTCTCCCGTTAGCGGGGAGGATTCAGTACTTC	CASSLPLAGRIQYF
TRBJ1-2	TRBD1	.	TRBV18	TGTGCCAGCTCCCTTATCCAGGGGGAGGATGGCTACACCTTC	CASSLIQGEDGYTF
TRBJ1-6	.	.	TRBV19	TGTGCCAGTAGTGTTGGCGGGCAGATTAATTCACCCCTCCACTTT	CASSVGGQINSPLHF
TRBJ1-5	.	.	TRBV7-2	TGTGCCAGCAGCGAAACAAGGACGGGAGGTCAGCCCCAGCATTTT	CASSETRTGGQPQHF
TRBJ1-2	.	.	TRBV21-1	TGTGCCAGCAGCAGACGAACACAGGGAGCGCACACCTTC	CASSRRTQGAHTF
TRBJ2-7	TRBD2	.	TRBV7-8	TGTGCCAGCAGCTTGCTAGCGGGTAACCCCTCCTACGAGCAGTACTTC	CASSLLAGNPSYEQYF
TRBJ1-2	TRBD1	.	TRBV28	TGTGCCAGCAGTCCTTGGGACAGGGGGAATGGCTACACCTTC	CASSPWDRGNGYTF
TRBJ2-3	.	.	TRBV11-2	TGTGCCAGCAGCTTAGGGCCGGGAGAAACAGATACGCAGTATTTT	CASSLGPGETDTQYF
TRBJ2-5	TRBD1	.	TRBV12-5	TGTGCTAGTGCAAGGGGGCTCGGGATAGAAGAGACCCAGTACTTC	CASARGLGIEETQYF
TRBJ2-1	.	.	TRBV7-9	TGTGCCAGCAGCTTAGATTACGGACATCTCCTTAATGAGCAGTTCTTC	CASSLDYGHLLNEQFF
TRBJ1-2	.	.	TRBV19	TGTGCCAGTAGTAGGGACATCCGGGCAGACTATGGCTACACCTTC	CASSRDIRADYGYTF
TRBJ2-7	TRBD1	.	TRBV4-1	TGCGCCAGCAGCCCCGTTGCCGGGACAGGAGTCTACGAGCAGTACTTC	CASSPVAGTGVYEQYF
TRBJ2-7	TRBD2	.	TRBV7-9	TGTGCCAGCAGCACCACTAGCGGGAGGCGAGGAGAGCAGTACTTC	CASSTTSGRRGEQYF
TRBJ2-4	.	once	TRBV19	TGTGCCACCTCTCGGGGTGACATTCAGTACTTC	CATSRGDIQYF
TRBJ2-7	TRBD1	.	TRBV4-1	TGCGCCAGCAGCCAAGCCGGGACAGGGCACTACGAGCAGTACTTC	CASSQAGTGHYEQYF
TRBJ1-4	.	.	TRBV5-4	TGTGCCAGCAGCTTCGGCCAGGGAGGGGAAAAACTGTTTTTT	CASSFGQGGEKLFF
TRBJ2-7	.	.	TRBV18	TGTGCCAGCTCACAAGGCAGGTTAACCTACGAGCAGTACTTC	CASSQGRLTYEQYF
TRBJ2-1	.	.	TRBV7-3	TGTGCCAGCAGCTTAAGGATCACGCCCGGGTTCCCGATCTTC	CASSLRITPGFPIF
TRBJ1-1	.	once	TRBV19	TGTGCCAGTACCCCATGGGGAGACGGGGACACTGAAGCTTTCTTT	CASTPWGDGDTEAFF
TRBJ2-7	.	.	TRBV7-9	TGTGCCAGCAGCTTAGCGCTCAAGAGGGGCGGGGTCACCTACGAGCAGTACTTC	CASSLALKRGGVTYEQYF
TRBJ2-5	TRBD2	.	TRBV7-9	TGTGCCAGCAGCTTGATACCTAGCGGGAGGGATTGGGAGACCCAGTACTTC	CASSLIPSGRDWETQYF
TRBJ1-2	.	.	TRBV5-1	TGCGCCAGCAGCTTGGTGGCAGGGAAGGGCTATGGCTACACCTTC	CASSLVAGKGYGYTF
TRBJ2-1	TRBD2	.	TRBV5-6	TGTGCCAGCAGCTTGGGGGGTGGTGCGGGAGCACTCAAACAGTTCTTC	CASSLGGGAGALKQFF
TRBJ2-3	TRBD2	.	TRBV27	TGTGCCAGCAGTTGGGTAGCGGGGGGCCCCACAGATACGCAGTATTTT	CASSWVAGGPTDTQYF
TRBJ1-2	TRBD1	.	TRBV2	TGTGCCAGCAGCCCGAACTATTTCAGGGGGCACGCGAACTATGGCTACACCTTC	CASSPNYFRGHANYGYTF
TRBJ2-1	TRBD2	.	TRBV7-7	TGTGCCAGCAGCCCCCCCCGGGAGGGGGGCAATGAGCAGTTCTTC	CASSPPREGGNEQFF
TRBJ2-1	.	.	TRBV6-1	TGTGCCAGCAGTGAAGCGCGTATTCGCGATACTTACAATGAGCAGTTCTTC	CASSEARIRDTYNEQFF
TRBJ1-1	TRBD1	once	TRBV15	TGTGCCACCAGCGGCAGACAGGGAGCGGAAGCTTTCTTT	CATSGRQGAEAFF
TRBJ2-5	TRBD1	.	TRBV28	TGTGCCAGCAGTTTGGTACGGGGACAGATCTCCGGGACAACCCAAGAGACCCAGTACTTC	CASSLVRGQISGTTQETQYF
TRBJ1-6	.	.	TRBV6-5	TGTGCCAGCAGCCCCCCGGGACTCTATAATTCACCCCTCCACTTT	CASSPPGLYNSPLHF
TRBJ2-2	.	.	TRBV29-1	TGCAGCGTTGTTCAGGGGCAGCCGAACACCGGGGAGCTGTTTTTT	CSVVQGQPNTGELFF
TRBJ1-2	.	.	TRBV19	TGTGCCAGTAGTATAGTGGGCGGGGACTATGGCTACACCTTC	CASSIVGGDYGYTF
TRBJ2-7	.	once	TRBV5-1	TGCGCCAGCAGCCCAGGGTCTCTCTCCTACGAGCAGTACTTC	CASSPGSLSYEQYF
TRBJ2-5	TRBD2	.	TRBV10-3	TGTGCCATCAGTGAGTCCGACGGGGGGGCAGGTGAGACCCAGTACTTC	CAISESDGGAGETQYF
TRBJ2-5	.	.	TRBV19	TGTGCCAGCGCGGGACAGCAGTACCAAGAGACCCAGTACTTC	CASAGQQYQETQYF
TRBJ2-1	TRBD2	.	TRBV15	TGTGCCACCAGCAGAGGACTAGCGGGGGATGAGCAGTTCTTC	CATSRGLAGDEQFF
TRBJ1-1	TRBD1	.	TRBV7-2	TGTGCCAGCAGCCAGGGACAGTTCTCTGAAGCTTTCTTT	CASSQGQFSEAFF
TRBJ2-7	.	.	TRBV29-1	TGCAGCGTTGAAGGCGGTTGGGCCAGTGACGGGGAGTACTTC	CSVEGGWASDGEYF
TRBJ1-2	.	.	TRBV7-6	TGTGCCAGTGGCGAGGGTTACGGCTACACCTTC	CASGEGYGYTF
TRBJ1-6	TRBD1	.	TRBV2	TGTGCCAGCTCTCGGGACAGAATCTTGTTTAATTCACCCCTCCACTTT	CASSRDRILFNSPLHF
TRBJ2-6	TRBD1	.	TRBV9	TGTGCCAGCACGATTAACAGACAGGGATTAGGAGGGGCCAACGTCCTGACTTTC	CASTINRQGLGGANVLTF
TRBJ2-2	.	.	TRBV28	TGTGCCAGCAGTTTTAACAGAAAGAGAACCGGGGAGCTGTTTTTT	CASSFNRKRTGELFF
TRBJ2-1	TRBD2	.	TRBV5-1	TGCGCCAGCAGCCTATTCGGGACTAGCGGCTACAATGAGCAGTTCTTC	CASSLFGTSGYNEQFF
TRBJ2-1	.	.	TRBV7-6	TGTGCCAGCAGCACACAAGACAGGACCAATGAGCAGTTCTTC	CASSTQDRTNEQFF
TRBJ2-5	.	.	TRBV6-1	TGTGCCAGCAGTACAGGGTCAAAAGAGACCCAGTACTTC	CASSTGSKETQYF
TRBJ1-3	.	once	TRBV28	TGTGCCAGCGGGGGGTCTCTAAAGGGCTGGATTGGAAACACCATATATTTT	CASGGSLKGWIGNTIYF
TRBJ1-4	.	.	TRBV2	TGTGCCAGCAGTGAAGTAGGCAGGGGAAGTGAAAAACTGTTTTTT	CASSEVGRGSEKLFF
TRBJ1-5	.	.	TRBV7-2	TGTGCCAGCAGCCCTTTCAGGGATCAGCCCCAGCATTTT	CASSPFRDQPQHF
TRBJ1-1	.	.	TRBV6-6	TGTGCCAGCCATCCCGGGAACACTGAAGCTTTCTTT	CASHPGNTEAFF
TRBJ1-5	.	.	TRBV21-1	TGTGCCAGCAGCCCCCCGGGCAGGGGCGGCAATCAGCCCCAGCATTTT	CASSPPGRGGNQPQHF
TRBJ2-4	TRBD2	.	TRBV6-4	TGTGCCAGCCCCCCGGTGAGCGCTAGCGGGGGACTGGGGGACATTCAGTACTTC	CASPPVSASGGLGDIQYF
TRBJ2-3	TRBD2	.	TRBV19	TGTGCCAGTAGTATGAGGGAGGGCCAGACAGATACGCAGTATTTT	CASSMREGQTDTQYF
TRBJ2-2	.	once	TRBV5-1	TGCGCCAGCAACCCGGGGGGCGTGAACACCGGGGAGCTGTTTTTT	CASNPGGVNTGELFF
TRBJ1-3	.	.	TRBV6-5	TGTGCCAGCAGTTCAGAGGCTGGAAACACCATATATTTT	CASSSEAGNTIYF
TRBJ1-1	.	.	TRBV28	TGTGCCAGCAGACCAGGGTACACTGAAGCTTTCTTT	CASRPGYTEAFF
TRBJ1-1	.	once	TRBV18	TGTGCCAGCTCACCACTATCTACAGGGATGAACACTGAAGCTTTCTTT	CASSPLSTGMNTEAFF
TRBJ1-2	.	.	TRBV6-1	TGTGCCAGCAGTGAAGCTCTCATAACAGGCGCTGTTTTGCGTGGCTACACCTTC	CASSEALITGAVLRGYTF
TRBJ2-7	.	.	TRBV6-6	TGTGCCAGCAGTTACTCGAGGCAAGCCCCCTACGAGCAGTACTTC	CASSYSRQAPYEQYF
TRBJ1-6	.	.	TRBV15	TGTGCCACCAGCAGAGTCGATCAGAGAGGGTCACCCCTCCACTTT	CATSRVDQRGSPLHF